These T cell receptor beta chains were read from a single sample in a study of patients and donors after allogeneic stem cell transplantation. TCRdb reprocessed the RT-PCR reads with MiXCR, giving one entry per CDR3 protein. This table has about 74,000 distinct CDR3 sequences, about 30% appearing once. The sequenced material came from blood, either unsorted or a sorted T cell fraction (not recorded which). The source is a human donor who was either an allogeneic HSCT recipient or a stem cell or donor lymphocyte infusion donor (not recorded which). It is not recorded whose cells these are; they may come from a transplant donor. CDR3s leave out the opening cysteine and the closing phenylalanine or tryptophan. Rows may omit the clone size; those that give it use once, few, many or a size class.

j_call v_call clone_size cdr3_aa
TRBJ1-4 TRBV7-7 few ARRSGNRPTNEKLF
TRBJ2-3 TRBV14 . ASSVVARRDTQY
TRBJ2-2 TRBV12-3/TRBV12-4 . ASSRISVTGELF
TRBJ2-1 TRBV3-1 . ASSQGPGGQF
TRBJ1-1 TRBV5-5 . ASRWADTEAF
TRBJ1-1 TRBV6-1 few ASSATRLSPWAF
TRBJ2-4 TRBV11-1 . ASSLVHRDSKNIQY
TRBJ1-1 TRBV12-3/TRBV12-4 . ASSFQGRTEAF
TRBJ1-1 TRBV5-1 many ASSFGQGATEAF
TRBJ2-1 TRBV6-6 few ANSPRGVSNEQF
TRBJ2-3 TRBV7-3 . ASSPQPGADTQY
TRBJ2-7 TRBV20-1 once SASLDRYEQY
TRBJ2-5 TRBV12-3/TRBV12-4 . ASSYRTSPWETQY
TRBJ1-2 TRBV29-1 . SVGISNYGYT
TRBJ2-5 TRBV10-3 many AISPSRGQGVQETQY